Following are 25 T cell receptor beta chains from one sample sequenced in a study of persistence of HIV-infected CD4 T cells. This nonspecific control used anti-CD3/anti-CD28 bead stimulation of CD4+ T cells. Responding CD4+ T cells were sorted by upregulation of both CD40 ligand and CD69. The libraries were made with immunoSEQ version 4 in survey mode. Here immunoSEQ multiplex PCR was the method, and the copy in TCRdb shows in-frame clones only, minus some. This sample yields 40,000 to 45,000 clones, of which about 89% are seen a single time; just over 1% belongs to the top ten. Their target antigens are unknown. Sequencing was performed on CD4+ T cells sorted from PBMCs after roughly 17-hour stimulation, taken from a patient who received antiretroviral therapy. The receptors were sampled from an adult man with HIV who was CMV-seropositive.

J is TRBJ1-6 and V is TRBV19; D is unresolved. The CDR3 consists of 14 residues. Germline V gene lookup returns CDR1 LNHDA and CDR2 SQIVND (reference sequence). V was trimmed by 3 bases and J by 7 bases, leaving 10 bases between them. CDR3 nucleotides: TGTGCCAGTAGTATCTCACAGAAGAATTCACCCCTCCACTTT. As protein: CASSISQKNSPLHF.

V is TRBV3-1 (or the pseudogene TRBV3-2) and J is TRBJ2-1; D not certain. The germline V and J ends were trimmed by 5 bases and 5 bases, with 4 bases remaining between them. The V gene's germline CDR1 is LGHDT and CDR2 YNNKEL (reference sequence). CDR3 length: 11 amino acids. DNA for the CDR3: TGTGCCAGCAGCGGCCACAATGAGCAGTTCTTC. Amino acid sequence: CASSGHNEQFF.

Written as DNA, the CDR3 is TGTGCCAGCAGCTTAGGGACTAGCAGGAATGAGCAGTTCTTC. Translation gives CASSLGTSRNEQFF. This chain links TRBV7-2 with TRBJ2-1; 8 bases agree with TRBD2. V lost 1 base to trimming and J lost 7 bases; unmatched junction nucleotides: 3. CDR3 length equals 14 residues. Germline-derived CDR1 and CDR2 are SGHTA and FQGNSA.

The chain joins TRBV19 to TRBJ1-5, with D perhaps TRBD1 (5 bases). The V end was cut by 6 bases, the J end by 0 bases, with 18 bases between. The CDR3 loop spans 17 amino acids. In germline, CDR1 is LNHDA, CDR2 SQIVND (reference sequence). This CDR3 is CASSPVVGDSSNQPQHF. Here the CDR3 DNA reads TGTGCCAGTAGCCCGGTAGTAGGTGACAGTAGCAATCAGCCCCAGCATTTT.

CDR3 in amino acids: CASSSLVTGTMNTEAFF. CDR3 in DNA: TGTGCCAGCAGTTCCCTAGTAACAGGAACAATGAACACTGAAGCTTTCTTT. This chain uses TRBV28 with TRBJ1-1, with D maybe TRBD1 (5 bases). The CDR3 totals 17 residues. V gave up 4 bases and J gave up 0 bases, with 18 bases separating them. Per germline, CDR1 MDHEN and CDR2 SYDVKM.

This clone appeared once. V and J are TRBV7-2 and TRBJ1-5, with TRBD1 matching over 7 bases. The CDR3 runs to 15 residues. Looked up from germline, CDR1 is SGHTA and CDR2 is FQGNSA. V lost 5 bases, J lost 6 bases, and 10 bases stayed unmatched. CDR3 bases: TGTGCCAGCAGCCCCAGGGTAGGGGGCCTTCAGCCCCAGCATTTT. Translation gives CASSPRVGGLQPQHF. Together with reference TRBV7-2 and TRBJ1-5, the CDR3 gives the full variable domain: GAGVSQSPSNKVTEKGKDVELRCDPISGHTALYWYRQSLGQGLEFLIYFQGNSAPDKSGLPSDRFSAERTGGSVSTLTIQRTQQEDSAVYLCASSPRVGGLQPQHFGDGTRLSIL.

DNA of the CDR3: TGTGCCATCAGCCGACTAGCAGATACGCAGTATTTT. This encodes CAISRLADTQYF. The chain recombines TRBV10-3 with TRBJ2-3; TRBD2 might be the D (6 bases). CDR1 and CDR2 from the germline V gene are ENHRY and SYGVKD. Trimming pared 6 bases from V and 4 bases from J, leaving 8 bases between. The CDR3 runs to 12 residues.

The count of this clone is one. The chain has TRBV7-9 and TRBJ1-4; no clear D gene. This CDR3 is 14 amino acids long. Trimming shortened V by 5 bases and J by 5 bases, and 12 bases separated the two germline ends. CDR1 SEHNR and CDR2 FQNEAQ come from the germline V gene (reference sequence). CDR3 bases: TGTGCCAGCAGCCTTGGGGAGGGAAATGAAAAACTGTTTTTT. Translating it yields CASSLGEGNEKLFF.

J is TRBJ2-2 and V is TRBV6-5, with D perhaps TRBD1 or TRBD2 (6 bases each). This CDR3 contains 14 residues. The germline V gene has CDR1 MNHEY and CDR2 SVGAGI. Trimming cost V 9 bases and J 4 bases, with 15 bases left between them. The CDR3 coding sequence is TGTGCCAGTTTCCCTAGGGGGGTCACCGGGGAGCTGTTTTTT. Translating gives CASFPRGVTGELFF.

This clone was observed once. The chain combines TRBV7-2 with TRBJ2-1; 7 nucleotides align to TRBD1. CDR3 length: 15 amino acids. V was clipped by 3 bases and J by 2 bases; unmatched bases: 4. From germline, CDR1 is SGHTA and CDR2 FQGNSA. The CDR3 spells CASSFDRVTYNEQFF. The CDR3 coding sequence is TGTGCCAGCAGCTTTGACAGGGTTACCTACAATGAGCAGTTCTTC.

This clone was counted once. The chain carries TRBV14 and TRBJ2-2; no firm D call. The CDR3 runs to 14 residues. CDR1 SGHDN and CDR2 FVKESK come from the germline V gene. V lost 3 bases, J lost 3 bases, and 8 bases lay in between. As DNA, the CDR3 is TGTGCCAGCAGCCAGGGGTGGGACACCGGGGAGCTGTTTTTT. Translating gives CASSQGWDTGELFF.

The genes are TRBV19 and TRBJ1-3, with D tentatively TRBD1 (6 bases). In germline, CDR1 is LNHDA, CDR2 SQIVND (reference sequence). CDR3 length: 15 amino acids. Deletions cut 7 bases from V and 0 bases from J, with 13 bases between. The CDR3: CASTTEDSSGNTIYF. CDR3 coding DNA: TGTGCCAGTACCACAGAGGACAGCTCTGGAAACACCATATATTTT.

This clone is a singleton in its sample. The chain employs TRBV6-4 and TRBJ1-1; D possibly corresponds to TRBD1 (6 bases). Per germline, CDR1 MRHNA and CDR2 SNTAGT. V lost 5 bases and J lost 2, with 21 bases in between. This CDR3 spans 17 amino acids. In DNA form, the CDR3 reads TGTGCCAGCAGTCCAAAAGGGGGGCTGAGCCTAAACACTGAAGCTTTCTTT. Its translation: CASSPKGGLSLNTEAFF.

The chain recombines TRBV6-5 with TRBJ2-1; TRBD1 matches 9 bases. With 6 bases clipped from V and 3 bases from J, the junction kept 6 bases outside the gene matches. Germline loops: CDR1 MNHEY, CDR2 SVGAGI. There are 15 residues in the CDR3. DNA of the CDR3: TGTGCCAGCAGCTACCGGGACAGGGACTACAATGAGCAGTTCTTC. The encoded protein is CASSYRDRDYNEQFF.

The chain employs TRBV7-8 and TRBJ1-5, with unresolved D. V was cut by 2 bases and J by 5 bases, with 10 bases left in between. The CDR3 has 14 residues. CDR1 and CDR2 from the germline V gene are SGHVS and FQNEAQ. This chain's CDR3 is CASSLKRAHQPQHF. The CDR3 DNA reads TGTGCCAGCAGCTTAAAAAGGGCGCATCAGCCCCAGCATTTT.

V and J are TRBV7-9 and TRBJ1-2, with 7 bases identical to TRBD1. The CDR3 length is 16 residues. Trimming cost V 0 bases and J 4 bases; bases outside gene matches: 8. In germline, CDR1 is SEHNR, CDR2 FQNEAQ (reference sequence). Written as DNA, the CDR3 is TGTGCCAGCAGCTTAGCTACCGGGACAGCTATCTATGGCTACACCTTC. Protein product: CASSLATGTAIYGYTF.

The chain has TRBV7-2 and TRBJ2-7; 8 bases agree with TRBD1. Germline CDR1 reads SGHTA; CDR2 reads FQGNSA. The length of the CDR3 is 15 residues. With 0 bases clipped from V and 4 bases from J, the junction kept 5 bases outside the gene matches. The CDR3 here is CASSLAVGQEYEQYF. CDR3 DNA sequence: TGTGCCAGCAGCTTAGCGGTGGGACAGGAATACGAGCAGTACTTC.

This clone appeared once. The chain employs TRBV10-3 and TRBJ1-5; D gene uncertain. Germline V gene data show CDR1 as ENHRY and CDR2 as SYGVKD. Trimming stripped 8 bases from V and 1 base from J, with 9 bases between. CDR3 length: 13 residues. CDR3 amino acids: CAIGSGSNQPQHF. The CDR3 nucleotides are TGTGCCATCGGGTCGGGGAGCAATCAGCCCCAGCATTTT.

This clone was seen only once. J is TRBJ2-3 and V is TRBV4-1; tentatively, D is TRBD1 (5 bases). Between the trimmed V and J ends, which lost 0 bases and 1 base, there was a span of 14 bases. CDR3 length: 17 residues. CDR1 is MGHRA, CDR2 YSYEKL, per germline. The CDR3 is CASSQERRGAGTDTQYF. The CDR3 nucleotides are TGCGCCAGCAGCCAAGAGCGAAGGGGCGCGGGCACAGATACGCAGTATTTT.

The rearrangement links TRBV2 to TRBJ2-1; 9 nucleotides align to TRBD1. The trim removed 5 bases at V and 2 bases at J, leaving 4 bases unmatched. The germline V gene encodes CDR1 SNHLY and CDR2 FYNNEI. This CDR3 has 15 residues. The CDR3 DNA is TGTGCCAGCAGTTCCAACAGGGGGCCCTACAATGAGCAGTTCTTC. Amino acids: CASSSNRGPYNEQFF.

The CDR3 here is CASSRDGGINQPQHF. The CDR3 DNA reads as TGTGCCAGCAGCCGGGACGGGGGCATAAATCAGCCCCAGCATTTT. The chain uses TRBV28 and TRBJ1-5, with D possibly matching TRBD1 (6 bases). The CDR3 loop spans 15 amino acids. The V end was cut by 6 bases, the J end by 4 bases, with 16 bases between. Germline V CDR1 and CDR2: MDHEN, SYDVKM.

This clone was picked up one time. This chain links TRBV3-1 (or the pseudogene TRBV3-2) with TRBJ1-1; D gene ambiguous. The CDR3 contains 15 residues. From germline, CDR1 is LGHDT and CDR2 YNNKEL (reference sequence). V lost 4 bases, J lost 0 bases, and 12 bases lay in between. This chain's CDR3 is CASSLRTGLNTEAFF. The CDR3 DNA sequence: TGTGCCAGCAGCCTTCGGACCGGGCTGAACACTGAAGCTTTCTTT.

The chain couples TRBV5-8 to TRBJ1-2; TRBD1 might be the D (5 bases). CDR1 is SGHTS, CDR2 YDEGEE, per germline. This CDR3 contains 15 residues. V dropped 1 base and J dropped 5 bases, with 15 bases sitting between them. CDR3 bases: TGTGCCAGCAGCTTGAGGGACTTCATTGGGTATGGCTACACCTTC. Encoded protein: CASSLRDFIGYGYTF.

The chain uses TRBV7-2 and TRBJ2-3, with 9 bases lining up with TRBD2. After removal of 1 base from V and 4 bases from J, the junction contained 15 bases not matched to a gene. The CDR3 is 19 amino acids. Germline lookup yields CDR1 SGHTA and CDR2 FQGNSA. The CDR3: CASSLGWRGGLSRADTQYF. The CDR3 nucleotides are TGTGCCAGCAGCTTAGGATGGCGGGGGGGTCTATCGAGGGCAGATACGCAGTATTTT.

The chain couples TRBV5-6 to TRBJ1-5, with 7 bases lining up with TRBD1. Germline CDR1 reads SGHDT; CDR2 reads YYEEEE. Trimming removed 4 bases from V and 3 bases from J; junction bases left unmatched: 16. The length of the CDR3 is 18 residues. CDR3 residues: CASSPFSSGQVVNQPQHF. CDR3 coding DNA: TGTGCCAGCAGCCCGTTCAGTTCAGGACAGGTAGTCAATCAGCCCCAGCATTTT.